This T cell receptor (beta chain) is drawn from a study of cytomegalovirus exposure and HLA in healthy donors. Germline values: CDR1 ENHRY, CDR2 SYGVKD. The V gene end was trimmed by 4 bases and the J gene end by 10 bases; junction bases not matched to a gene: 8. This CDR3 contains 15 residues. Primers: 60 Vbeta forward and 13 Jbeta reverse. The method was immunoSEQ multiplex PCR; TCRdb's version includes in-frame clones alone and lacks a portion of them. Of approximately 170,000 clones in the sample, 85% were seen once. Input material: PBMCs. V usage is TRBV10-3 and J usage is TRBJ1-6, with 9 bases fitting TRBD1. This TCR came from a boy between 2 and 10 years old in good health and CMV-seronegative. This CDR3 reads CAISGGQGTSSPLHF. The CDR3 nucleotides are TGTGCCATCAGTGGAGGACAGGGGACGAGCTCACCCCTCCACTTT.